The present T cell receptor (beta chain) was sequenced within a study of cytotoxic CD8 clonotypes in ibrutinib-treated CLL (dated by TCRdb to the early 2020s). For the study in its entirety: In this cohort, approximately 14 patients were treatment-naive and 11 to 12 were relapsed/refractory, while around 17 had unmutated IGHV. Longitudinal samples were available for about 30% of the roughly 86 trial participants. Cryopreserved peripheral blood mononuclear cells were collected before treatment, at response, and at either disease progression or sustained remission. On average, each sample yielded some 250,000 productive templates and 85,000 to 95,000 productive rearrangements. Response samples were obtained after a median of 12 months of treatment, with a range of roughly 6 to 40 months. Partial responses were observed in some 24 patients and complete responses in 2; after a median follow-up of around 64 months, remission was maintained in 14 patients and progression was observed in approximately 12. All remission and progressive disease samples were collected while patients were still receiving ibrutinib.

On a MiSeq, deep resolution sequencing aimed for a depth between 1 in 1 million and 1 in 200,000 T cells, with each clonotype covered 10x on average. TCR beta libraries were generated with the immunoSEQ hsTCRB Kit. The published analysis was carried out like this. ImmunoSEQ Data Assistant and ImmunoSEQ Analyzer were used for data analysis, and V, D and J genes were assigned according to IMGT definitions. Clonality was computed as one minus normalized Shannon entropy of productive rearrangement frequencies, ranging from 0 to 1. Public clonotype analysis was restricted to overrepresented clonotypes comprising at least 0.05% of each patient's repertoire. Approximately 13 age-matched healthy donor repertoires from immuneACCESS served as clonality controls. TCRdb took this table from immuneACCESS and kept in-frame rearrangements with V and J called. Such tables lack part of the clones; where checked against another copy, unresolved V genes explain under half of the gap, and the rest is unexplained. That table supplies the V and J calls and clone size; D and trimming were determined from the DNA. A total of about 120,000 clones appear in this sample, 55% to 75% of them only once. The ten most abundant clones make up about 40% of the sample.

Study-wide findings and limitations: Sustained-remission and progressing patients did not have matched sampling times, and lymph node repertoires were not examined. Clonality increased at ibrutinib response, stayed stable in sustained remission, and fell back toward baseline at progression. At baseline, clonality was higher than in age-matched healthy donors and showed a strong correlation with circulating CD8+ T-cell counts. Public clonotypes were rare and either shrank or stayed stable during treatment, and the rise in clonality at ibrutinib response reflected expansion of private clonotypes.

The CDR3 starts with the cysteine, ends with the phenylalanine, and has 13 residues. Just the 39-base CDR3 DNA is kept, in frame starting at base 1. Cut back by 3 bases and 6 bases, the V and J ends lie 12 bases apart. The CDR1 and CDR2 encoded by the germline V gene are SGHRS and YFSETQ. The time point tag for this specimen amounts to: approximately 25 months on ibrutinib. For TCR beta library preparation, approximately 2 micrograms of genomic DNA was extracted from cryopreserved PBMCs. Longitudinal blood samples from CLL patients on ibrutinib monotherapy underwent high-throughput TCR beta sequencing. The patients were enrolled in a single-center, open-label phase 2 trial of ibrutinib monotherapy. A remark on this clone: It has no known antigen specificity. No base-level quality is on record; no much larger clone is a single base apart.

The chain is assembled from TRBV5-1 and TRBJ1-2; TRBD1 is a weak D gene call, 5 bases matching. The source material was PBMCs, sampled after 24 months of ibrutinib treatment. This receptor was taken from a human donor with chronic lymphocytic leukemia. In nucleotides, the sequence is TGCGCCAGCAGCTCGGGACGTACGGATGGCTACACCTTC. Its amino acids are CASSSGRTDGYTF.